The clone carrying this T cell receptor (beta chain) has only a few counts. CDR1 is SNHLY, CDR2 FYNNEI, per germline. Trimming removed 4 bases at V and 5 bases at J, with 14 bases between. The CDR3 is 15 residues long. This specimen belongs to a study of OX40 agonist ivuxolimab in advanced cancers. This table comes from immunoSEQ multiplex PCR, and its TCRdb copy is limited to in-frame clones, with some not included. Of 85,000 to 100,000 clones listed, 75% to 90% are singletons. The sequence was collected from an adult with an advanced solid tumor such as melanoma, head and neck, liver or kidney cancer. The sample in question was CD4+ or CD8+ T cells sorted from blood, obtained in a trial of the OX40 agonist ivuxolimab. The chain uses TRBV2 and TRBJ2-2; maybe TRBD2 (6 bases). In DNA, the CDR3 is TGTGCCAGCAGTGTGGAGACTAGGCGAACCGGGGAGCTGTTTTTT. Its translation: CASSVETRRTGELFF.